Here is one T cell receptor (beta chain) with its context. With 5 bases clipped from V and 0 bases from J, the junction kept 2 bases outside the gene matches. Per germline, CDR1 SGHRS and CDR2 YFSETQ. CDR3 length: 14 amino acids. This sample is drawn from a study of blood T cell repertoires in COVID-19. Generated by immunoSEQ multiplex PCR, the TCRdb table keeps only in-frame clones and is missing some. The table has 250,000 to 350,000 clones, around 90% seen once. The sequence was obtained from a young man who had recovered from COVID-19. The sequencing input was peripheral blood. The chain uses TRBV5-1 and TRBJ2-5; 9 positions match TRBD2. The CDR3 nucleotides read TGCGCCAGCAGACGACTAGCGGACCAAGAGACCCAGTACTTC. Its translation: CASRRLADQETQYF.